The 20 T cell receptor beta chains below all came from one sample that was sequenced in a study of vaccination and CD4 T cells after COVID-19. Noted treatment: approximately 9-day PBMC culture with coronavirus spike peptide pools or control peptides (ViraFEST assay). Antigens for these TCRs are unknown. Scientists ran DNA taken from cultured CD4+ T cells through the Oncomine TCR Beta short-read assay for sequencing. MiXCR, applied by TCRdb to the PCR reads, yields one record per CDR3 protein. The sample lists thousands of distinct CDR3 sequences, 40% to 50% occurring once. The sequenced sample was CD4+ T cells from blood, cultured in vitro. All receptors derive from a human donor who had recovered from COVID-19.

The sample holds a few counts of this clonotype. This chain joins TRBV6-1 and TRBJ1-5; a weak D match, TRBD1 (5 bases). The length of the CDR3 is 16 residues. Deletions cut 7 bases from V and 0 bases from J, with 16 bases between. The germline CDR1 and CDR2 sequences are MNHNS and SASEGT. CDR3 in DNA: TGTGCCAGCACCGAATCCGGGGCGTATAGCAATCAGCCCCAGCATTTT. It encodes CASTESGAYSNQPQHF.

DNA for the CDR3: TGTGCCAGCAGTTCCACTAGCGGGGGGGTTCTCAGCACAGATACGCAGTATTTT. This gives the protein CASSSTSGGVLSTDTQYF. J is TRBJ2-3 and V is TRBV5-4, with 13 bases that match TRBD2. The CDR3 contains 18 residues. Germline V lookup: CDR1 SGHNT, CDR2 YYREEE (reference sequence). J lost 0 bases, V lost 5 bases, and 9 bases had no gene match.

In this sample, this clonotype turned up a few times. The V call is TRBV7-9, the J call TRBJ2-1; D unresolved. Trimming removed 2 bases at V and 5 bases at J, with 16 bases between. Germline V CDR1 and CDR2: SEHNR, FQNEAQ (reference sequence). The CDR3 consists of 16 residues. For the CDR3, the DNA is TGTGCCAGCAGCTTATTAAGGCCCGGCCCGAACAATGAGCAGTTCTTC. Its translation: CASSLLRPGPNNEQFF.

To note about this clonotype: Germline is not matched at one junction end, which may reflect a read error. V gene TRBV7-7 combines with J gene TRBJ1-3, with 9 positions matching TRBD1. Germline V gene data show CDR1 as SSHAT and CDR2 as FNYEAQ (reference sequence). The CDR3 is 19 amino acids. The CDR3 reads CASSPKTRDRVKPGNTIYF. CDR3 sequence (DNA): TGTGCTAGCAGCCCCAAAACCCGGGACAGGGTGAAGCCTGGAAACACCATATATTTT. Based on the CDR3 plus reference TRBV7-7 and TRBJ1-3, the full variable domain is GAGVSQSPRYKVTKRGQDVTLRCDPISSHATLYWYQQALGQGPEFLTYFNYEAQPDKSGLPSDRFSAERPEGSISTLTIQRTEQRDSAMYRCASSPKTRDRVKPGNTIYFGEGSWLTVV.

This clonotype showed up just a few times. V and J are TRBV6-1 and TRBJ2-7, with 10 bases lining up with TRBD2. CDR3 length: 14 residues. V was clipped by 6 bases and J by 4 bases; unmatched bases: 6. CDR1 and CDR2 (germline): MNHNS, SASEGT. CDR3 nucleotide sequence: TGTGCCAGCAGAAGAGCGGGGGGGCTTTACGAGCAGTACTTC. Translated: CASRRAGGLYEQYF.

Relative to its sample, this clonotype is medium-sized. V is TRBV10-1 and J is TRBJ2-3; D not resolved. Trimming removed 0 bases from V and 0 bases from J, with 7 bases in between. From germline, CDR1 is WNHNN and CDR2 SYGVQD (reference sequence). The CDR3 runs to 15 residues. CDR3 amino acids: CASSESLASTDTQYF. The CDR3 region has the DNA TGCGCCAGCAGTGAGTCCCTTGCTAGCACAGATACGCAGTATTTT.

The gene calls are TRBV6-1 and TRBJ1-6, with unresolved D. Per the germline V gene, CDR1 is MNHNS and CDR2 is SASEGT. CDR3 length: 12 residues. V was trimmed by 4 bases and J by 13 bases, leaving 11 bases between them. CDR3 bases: TGTGCCAGCAGTGCCCCTCCCGAGCCCCTCCACTTT. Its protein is CASSAPPEPLHF.

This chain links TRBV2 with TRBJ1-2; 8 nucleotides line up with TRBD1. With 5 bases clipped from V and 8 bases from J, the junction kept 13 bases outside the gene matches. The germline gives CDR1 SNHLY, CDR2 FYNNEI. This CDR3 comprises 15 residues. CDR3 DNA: TGTGCCAGCAGTACGTTCGGACAGGGACGCGAAGGCTACACCTTC. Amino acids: CASSTFGQGREGYTF.

The CDR3 DNA follows: TGCGCCAGCAGCCCAAAGCGGAACGAAGTACCGGGACAGGGAAAGTTCAGGAGTCCCGGGGAGCTGTTTTTT. Protein product: CASSPKRNEVPGQGKFRSPGELFF. The V and J genes are TRBV4-1 and TRBJ2-2, with TRBD1 matching 9 bases. The CDR3 totals 24 residues. Germline-derived CDR1 and CDR2 are MGHRA and YSYEKL. The V and J ends lost 4 bases and 6 bases, in that order; junction bases with no gene match: 33.

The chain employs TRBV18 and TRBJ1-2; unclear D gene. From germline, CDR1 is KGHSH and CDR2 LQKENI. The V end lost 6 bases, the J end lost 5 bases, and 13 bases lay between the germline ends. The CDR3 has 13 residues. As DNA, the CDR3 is TGTGCCAGCTCGGCAGGTGACTCATATGGCTACACCTTC. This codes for CASSAGDSYGYTF. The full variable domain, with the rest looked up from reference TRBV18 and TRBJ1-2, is NAGVMQNPRHLVRRRGQEARLRCSPMKGHSHVYWYRQLPEEGLKFMVYLQKENIIDESGMPKERFSAEFPKEGPSILRIQQVVRGDSAAYFCASSAGDSYGYTFGSGTRLTVV.

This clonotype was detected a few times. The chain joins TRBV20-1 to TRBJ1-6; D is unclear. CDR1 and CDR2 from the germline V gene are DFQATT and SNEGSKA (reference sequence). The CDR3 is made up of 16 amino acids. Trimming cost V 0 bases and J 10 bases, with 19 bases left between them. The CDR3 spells CSARDPGQPLGSPLHF. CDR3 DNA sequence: TGCAGTGCTAGAGACCCCGGGCAGCCCTTAGGATCACCCCTCCACTTT.

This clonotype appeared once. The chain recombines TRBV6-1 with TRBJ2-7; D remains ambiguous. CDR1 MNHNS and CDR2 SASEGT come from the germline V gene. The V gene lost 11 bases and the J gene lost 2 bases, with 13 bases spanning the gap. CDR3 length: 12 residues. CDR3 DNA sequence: TGTGCCGCCCTAGGGCCCACCTACGAGCAGTACTTC. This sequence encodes CAALGPTYEQYF.

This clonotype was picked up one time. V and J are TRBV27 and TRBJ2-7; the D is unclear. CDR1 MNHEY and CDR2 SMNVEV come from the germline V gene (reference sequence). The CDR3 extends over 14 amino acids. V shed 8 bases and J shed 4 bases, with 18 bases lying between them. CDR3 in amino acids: CASSLQVGFYEQYF. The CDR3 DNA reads TGTGCCAGCTCCCTCCAAGTCGGGTTTTACGAGCAGTACTTC.

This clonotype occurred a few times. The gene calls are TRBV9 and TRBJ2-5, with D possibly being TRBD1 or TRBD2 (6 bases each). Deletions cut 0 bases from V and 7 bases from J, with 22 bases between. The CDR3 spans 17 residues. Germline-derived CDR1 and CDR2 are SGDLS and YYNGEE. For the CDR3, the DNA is TGTGCCAGCAGCGTAGACCCCCTAGGGGGGCGCCGGGGGACCCAGTACTTC. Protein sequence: CASSVDPLGGRRGTQYF.

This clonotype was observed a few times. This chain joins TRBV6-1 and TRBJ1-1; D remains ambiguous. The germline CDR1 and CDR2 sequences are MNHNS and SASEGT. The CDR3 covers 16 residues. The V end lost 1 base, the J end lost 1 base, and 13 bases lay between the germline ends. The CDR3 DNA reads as TGTGCCAGCAGTGAAGGGGAGGCGTCTCGGAACACTGAAGCTTTCTTT. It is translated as CASSEGEASRNTEAFF.

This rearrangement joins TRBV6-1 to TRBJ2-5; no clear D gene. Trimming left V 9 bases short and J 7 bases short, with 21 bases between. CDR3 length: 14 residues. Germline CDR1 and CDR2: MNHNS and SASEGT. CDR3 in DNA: TGTGCCAGTAATGAAATTAACTCCCCGGGGACCCAGTACTTC. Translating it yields CASNEINSPGTQYF.

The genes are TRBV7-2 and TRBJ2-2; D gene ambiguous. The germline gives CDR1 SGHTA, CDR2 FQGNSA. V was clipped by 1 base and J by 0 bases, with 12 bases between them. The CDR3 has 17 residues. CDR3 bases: TGTGCCAGCAGCTTAGTCCCACTGAACTCGAACACCGGGGAGCTGTTTTTT. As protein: CASSLVPLNSNTGELFF.

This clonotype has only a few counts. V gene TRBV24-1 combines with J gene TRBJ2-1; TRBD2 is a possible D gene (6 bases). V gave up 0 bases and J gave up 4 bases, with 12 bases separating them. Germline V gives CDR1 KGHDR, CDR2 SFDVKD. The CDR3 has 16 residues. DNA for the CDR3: TGTGCCACCAGTGATTTGGAGGGAGGCCCGTACAATGAGCAGTTCTTC. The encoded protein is CATSDLEGGPYNEQFF.

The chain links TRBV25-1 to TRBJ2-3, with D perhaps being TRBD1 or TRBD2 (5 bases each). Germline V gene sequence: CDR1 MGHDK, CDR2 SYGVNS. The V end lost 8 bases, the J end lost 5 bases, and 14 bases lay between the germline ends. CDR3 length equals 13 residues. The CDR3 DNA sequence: TGTGCCAGCCGGGACCGACGGCGAGATACGCAGTATTTT. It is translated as CASRDRRRDTQYF.

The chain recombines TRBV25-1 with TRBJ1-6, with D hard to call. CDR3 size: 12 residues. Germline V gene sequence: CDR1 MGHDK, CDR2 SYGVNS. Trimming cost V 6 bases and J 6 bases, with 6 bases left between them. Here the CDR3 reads CASSNANSPLHF. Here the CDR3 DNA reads TGTGCCAGCAGCAACGCTAATTCACCCCTCCACTTT.